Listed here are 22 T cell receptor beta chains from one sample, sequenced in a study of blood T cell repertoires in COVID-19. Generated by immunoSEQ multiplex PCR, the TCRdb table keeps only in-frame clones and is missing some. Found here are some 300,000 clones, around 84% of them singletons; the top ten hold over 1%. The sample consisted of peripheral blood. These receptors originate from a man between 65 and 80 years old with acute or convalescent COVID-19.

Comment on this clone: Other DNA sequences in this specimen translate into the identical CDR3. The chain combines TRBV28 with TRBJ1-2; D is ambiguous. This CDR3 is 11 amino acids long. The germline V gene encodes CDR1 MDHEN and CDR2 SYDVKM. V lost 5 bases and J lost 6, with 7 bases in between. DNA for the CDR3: TGTGCCAGCAGTACCACAGATGGCTACACCTTC. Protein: CASSTTDGYTF.

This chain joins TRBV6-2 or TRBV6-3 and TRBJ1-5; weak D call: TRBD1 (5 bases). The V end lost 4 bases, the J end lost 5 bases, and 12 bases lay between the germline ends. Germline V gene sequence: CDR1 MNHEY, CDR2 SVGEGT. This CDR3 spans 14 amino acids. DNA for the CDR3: TGTGCCAGCAGTTTTACCTCGACAGATCAGCCCCAGCATTTT. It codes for CASSFTSTDQPQHF.

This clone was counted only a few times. The CDR3 DNA sequence: TGTGCCAGCAGCCAAGGAGACACTGCCATCGGGGAGCTGTTTTTT. It yields the protein CASSQGDTAIGELFF. This chain joins TRBV14 and TRBJ2-2, with no clear D. Germline V gene data show CDR1 as SGHDN and CDR2 as FVKESK. Trimming stripped 1 base from V and 7 bases from J, with 13 bases between. CDR3 length: 15 amino acids. Looking up the rest from reference TRBV14 and TRBJ2-2 gives the full variable domain: EAGVTQFPSHSVIEKGQTVTLRCDPISGHDNLYWYRRVMGKEIKFLLHFVKESKQDESGMPNNRFLAERTGGTYSTLKVQPAELEDSGVYFCASSQGDTAIGELFFGEGSRLTVL.

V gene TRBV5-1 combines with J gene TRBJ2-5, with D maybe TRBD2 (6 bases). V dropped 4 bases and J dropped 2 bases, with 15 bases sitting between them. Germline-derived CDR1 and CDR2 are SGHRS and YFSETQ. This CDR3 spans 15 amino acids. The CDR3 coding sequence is TGCGCCAGCAGCGTCTATGGGACTCTACAAGAGACCCAGTACTTC. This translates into CASSVYGTLQETQYF. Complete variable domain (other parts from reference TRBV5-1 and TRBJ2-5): KAGVTQTPRYLIKTRGQQVTLSCSPISGHRSVSWYQQTPGQGLQFLFEYFSETQRNKGNFPGRFSGRQFSNSRSEMNVSTLELGDSALYLCASSVYGTLQETQYFGPGTRLLVL.

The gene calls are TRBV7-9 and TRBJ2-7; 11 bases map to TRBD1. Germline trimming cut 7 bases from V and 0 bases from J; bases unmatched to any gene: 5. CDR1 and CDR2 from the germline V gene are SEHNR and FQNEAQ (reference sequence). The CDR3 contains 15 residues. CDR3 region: CASNPGTGGSYEQYF. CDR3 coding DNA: TGTGCCAGCAATCCCGGGACAGGGGGCTCCTACGAGCAGTACTTC.

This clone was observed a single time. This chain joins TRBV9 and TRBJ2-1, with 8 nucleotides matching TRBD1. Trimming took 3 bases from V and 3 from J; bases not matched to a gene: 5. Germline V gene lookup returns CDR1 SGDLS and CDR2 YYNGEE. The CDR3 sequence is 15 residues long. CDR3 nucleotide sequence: TGTGCCAGCAGCGAGACAGGGGATTACTACAATGAGCAGTTCTTC. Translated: CASSETGDYYNEQFF.

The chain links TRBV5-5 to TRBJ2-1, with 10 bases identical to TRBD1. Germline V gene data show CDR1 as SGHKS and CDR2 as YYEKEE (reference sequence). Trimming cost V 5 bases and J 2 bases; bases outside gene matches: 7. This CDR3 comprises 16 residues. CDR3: CASSRLTGGAYNEQFF. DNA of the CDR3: TGTGCCAGCAGTCGATTGACAGGGGGCGCCTACAATGAGCAGTTCTTC. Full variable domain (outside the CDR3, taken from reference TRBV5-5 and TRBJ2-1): DAGVTQSPTHLIKTRGQQVTLRCSPISGHKSVSWYQQVLGQGPQFIFQYYEKEERGRGNFPDRFSARQFPNYSSELNVNALLLGDSALYLCASSRLTGGAYNEQFFGPGTRLTVL.

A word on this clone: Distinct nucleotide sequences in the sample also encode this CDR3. Here the CDR3 DNA reads TGTGCCAGCAGTCCTCGGGGGGCAACTAATGAAAAACTGTTTTTT. It translates to CASSPRGATNEKLFF. The chain uses TRBV2 and TRBJ1-4, with D possibly being TRBD1 (5 bases). Germline lookup yields CDR1 SNHLY and CDR2 FYNNEI. The CDR3 spans 15 residues. Trimming shortened V by 5 bases and J by 0 bases, and 10 bases separated the two germline ends.

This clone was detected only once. CDR3 DNA sequence: TGTGCCAGCAGTCCATTGGGACTAGCCCACAATGAGCAGTTCTTC. Translated, it gives CASSPLGLAHNEQFF. The V and J genes are TRBV28 and TRBJ2-1; 9 bases fit TRBD2. The CDR3 is made up of 15 amino acids. The V gene end was trimmed by 5 bases and the J gene end by 5 bases; junction bases not matched to a gene: 7. Per the germline V gene, CDR1 is MDHEN and CDR2 is SYDVKM.

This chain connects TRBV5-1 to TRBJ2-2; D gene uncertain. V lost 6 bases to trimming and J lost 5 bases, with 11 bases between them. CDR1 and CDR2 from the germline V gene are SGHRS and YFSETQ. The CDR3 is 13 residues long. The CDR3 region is CASKLGETGELFF. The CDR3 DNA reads TGCGCCAGCAAGCTCGGAGAGACCGGGGAGCTGTTTTTT.

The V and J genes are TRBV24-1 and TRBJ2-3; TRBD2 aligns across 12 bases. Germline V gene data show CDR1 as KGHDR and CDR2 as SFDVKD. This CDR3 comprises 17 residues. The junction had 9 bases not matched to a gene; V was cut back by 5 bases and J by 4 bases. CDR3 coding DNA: TGTGCCACCAGTGTACAGCTAGCGGGAGGGGTTGCAGATACGCAGTATTTT. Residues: CATSVQLAGGVADTQYF.

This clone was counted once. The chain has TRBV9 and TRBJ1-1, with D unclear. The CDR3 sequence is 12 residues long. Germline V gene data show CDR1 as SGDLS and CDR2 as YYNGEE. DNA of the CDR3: TGTGCTTCGCGGAGGATGAACACTGAAGCTTTCTTT. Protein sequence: CASRRMNTEAFF.

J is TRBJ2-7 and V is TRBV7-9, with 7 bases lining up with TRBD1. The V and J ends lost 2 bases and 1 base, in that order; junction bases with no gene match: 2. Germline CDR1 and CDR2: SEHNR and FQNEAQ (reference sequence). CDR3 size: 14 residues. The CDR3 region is CASSLSGGSYEQYF. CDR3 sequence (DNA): TGTGCCAGCAGCTTATCAGGGGGATCCTACGAGCAGTACTTC. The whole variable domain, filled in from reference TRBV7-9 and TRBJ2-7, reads DTGVSQNPRHKITKRGQNVTFRCDPISEHNRLYWYRQTLGQGPEFLTYFQNEAQLEKSRLLSDRFSAERPKGSFSTLEIQRTEQGDSAMYLCASSLSGGSYEQYFGPGTRLTVT.

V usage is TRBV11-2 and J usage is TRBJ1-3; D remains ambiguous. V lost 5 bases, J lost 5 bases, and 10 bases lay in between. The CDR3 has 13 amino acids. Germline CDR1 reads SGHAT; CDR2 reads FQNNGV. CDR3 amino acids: CASSRYSRNTIYF. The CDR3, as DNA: TGTGCCAGCAGCCGATACTCCAGAAACACCATATATTTT.

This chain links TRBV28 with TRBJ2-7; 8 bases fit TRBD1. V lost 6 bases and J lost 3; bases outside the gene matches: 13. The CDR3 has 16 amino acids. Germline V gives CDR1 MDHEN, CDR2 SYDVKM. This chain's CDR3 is CASSYLFGTGDYEQYF. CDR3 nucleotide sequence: TGTGCCAGCAGCTACCTCTTTGGGACAGGAGACTACGAGCAGTACTTC.

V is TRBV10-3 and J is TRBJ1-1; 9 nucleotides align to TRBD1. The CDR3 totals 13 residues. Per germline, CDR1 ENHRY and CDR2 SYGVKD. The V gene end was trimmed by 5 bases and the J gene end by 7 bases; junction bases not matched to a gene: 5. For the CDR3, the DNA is TGTGCCATCAGTCTCGGACAGGGGCGTGAAGCTTTCTTT. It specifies CAISLGQGREAFF.

The CDR3 reads CASSPRDGATNEKLFF. As DNA, the CDR3 is TGTGCCAGCAGCCCCCGGGATGGGGCAACTAATGAAAAACTGTTTTTT. The chain recombines TRBV5-5 with TRBJ1-4, with D unclear. CDR3 size: 16 residues. V was cut by 4 bases and J by 0 bases, with 13 bases left in between. Germline CDR1 is SGHKS and CDR2 is YYEKEE (reference sequence).

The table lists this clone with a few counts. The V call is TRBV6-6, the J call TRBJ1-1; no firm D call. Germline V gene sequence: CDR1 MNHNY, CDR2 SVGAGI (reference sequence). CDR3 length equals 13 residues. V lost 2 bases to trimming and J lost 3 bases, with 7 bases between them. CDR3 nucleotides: TGTGCCAGCAGTTACACTCGGGACACTGAAGCTTTCTTT. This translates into CASSYTRDTEAFF.

This CDR3 is CASSRNRDEEAFF. CDR3 in DNA: TGCGCCAGCAGCCGCAACAGGGATGAGGAAGCTTTCTTT. The chain employs TRBV5-1 and TRBJ1-1, with D maybe TRBD1 (6 bases). The germline CDR1 and CDR2 sequences are SGHRS and YFSETQ. CDR3 length equals 13 residues. V was trimmed by 4 bases and J by 8 bases, leaving 15 bases between them.

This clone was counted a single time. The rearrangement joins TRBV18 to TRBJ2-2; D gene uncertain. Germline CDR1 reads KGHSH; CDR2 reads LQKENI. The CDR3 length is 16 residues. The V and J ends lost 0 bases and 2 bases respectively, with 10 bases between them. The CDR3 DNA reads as TGTGCCAGCTCACCACCGAGTACTTCTAACACCGGGGAGCTGTTTTTT. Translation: CASSPPSTSNTGELFF. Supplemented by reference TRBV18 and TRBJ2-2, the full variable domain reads NAGVMQNPRHLVRRRGQEARLRCSPMKGHSHVYWYRQLPEEGLKFMVYLQKENIIDESGMPKERFSAEFPKEGPSILRIQQVVRGDSAAYFCASSPPSTSNTGELFFGEGSRLTVL.

This CDR3 is CASSFLQGDNEQFF. Written as DNA, the CDR3 is TGCGCCAGCAGCTTCCTCCAGGGGGACAATGAGCAGTTCTTC. V usage is TRBV5-1 and J usage is TRBJ2-1; 7 bases agree with TRBD1. This CDR3 comprises 14 residues. V gave up 2 bases and J gave up 5 bases; unmatched junction bases: 4. Germline CDR1 SGHRS, CDR2 YFSETQ.

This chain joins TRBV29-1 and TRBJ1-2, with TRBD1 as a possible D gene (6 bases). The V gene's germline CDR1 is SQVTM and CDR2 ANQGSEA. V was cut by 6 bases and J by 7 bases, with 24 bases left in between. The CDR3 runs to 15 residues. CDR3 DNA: TGCAGCGTCCAACCTAGAGGTGGCAGGGGAACTGGCTACACCTTC. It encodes CSVQPRGGRGTGYTF.